These 26 T cell receptor beta chains originate from one sample sequenced in a study of blood T cell repertoires in COVID-19. Method: immunoSEQ multiplex PCR; TCRdb's copy keeps in-frame clones and lacks some. The sample yields around 82,000 clones, about 91% seen once. Input material: peripheral blood. The receptors shown here come from an older man with active or convalescent COVID-19.

This clone was observed once. The V and J genes are TRBV29-1 and TRBJ1-1; 8 nucleotides line up with TRBD1. Germline trimming cut 5 bases from V and 5 bases from J; bases unmatched to any gene: 4. Germline V gives CDR1 SQVTM, CDR2 ANQGSEA. The CDR3 extends over 12 amino acids. CDR3 in DNA: TGCAGCGTTACAGGGGGGTTGACTGAAGCTTTCTTT. This translates into CSVTGGLTEAFF.

CDR3 protein: CASSSDRGATNEKLFF. The DNA for the CDR3 is TGTGCCAGCAGTTCTGACAGGGGAGCAACTAATGAAAAACTGTTTTTT. J is TRBJ1-4 and V is TRBV6-5, with 8 bases fitting TRBD1. The V and J ends lost 4 bases and 0 bases, in that order; junction bases with no gene match: 4. Germline CDR1 MNHEY, CDR2 SVGAGI. This CDR3 is built from 16 residues.

The chain uses TRBV6-2 or TRBV6-3 and TRBJ2-7, with 11 bases that match TRBD2. V gave up 5 bases and J gave up 0 bases; unmatched junction bases: 15. The CDR3 length is 19 residues. The germline gives CDR1 MNHEY, CDR2 SVGEGT. In nucleotides, the CDR3 is TGTGCCAGCAGTGGGACCTCGACTAGCGGGGAACTCAACTCCTACGAGCAGTACTTC. It translates to CASSGTSTSGELNSYEQYF.

This clone was found a few times. The V gene is TRBV6-5, the J gene TRBJ1-1; 7 bases line up with TRBD1. Germline V gene sequence: CDR1 MNHEY, CDR2 SVGAGI. The J segment lost 11 bases and the V segment lost 7 bases, leaving 7 bases of the junction unmatched. The CDR3 runs to 11 residues. CDR3 bases: TGTGCCAGCAATCGACAGGGTGGGGCTTTCTTT. It specifies CASNRQGGAFF.

Only a few counts were recorded for this clone. The chain combines TRBV5-1 with TRBJ2-4; D is undetermined. V dropped 3 bases and J dropped 2 bases, with 12 bases sitting between them. Germline CDR1 and CDR2: SGHRS and YFSETQ. The CDR3 length is 15 residues. CDR3 residues: CASSSGSPTKNIQYF. CDR3 DNA sequence: TGCGCCAGCAGCTCGGGTTCCCCGACCAAAAACATTCAGTACTTC.

This rearrangement joins TRBV12-3 or TRBV12-4 to TRBJ2-7, with a tentative D call TRBD2 (5 bases). The CDR3 sequence is 11 residues long. Trimming took 3 bases from V and 5 from J, leaving 5 bases between them. CDR3 in amino acids: CASSLRDEQYF. Written as DNA, the CDR3 is TGTGCCAGCAGTTTGAGGGACGAGCAGTACTTC.

The rearrangement joins TRBV6-1 to TRBJ1-1; D possibly corresponds to TRBD1 (5 bases). The CDR3 runs to 16 residues. V lost 2 bases, J lost 4 bases, and 17 bases lay in between. The germline V gene encodes CDR1 MNHNS and CDR2 SASEGT. CDR3 amino acids: CASSEFVGAGSTEAFF. The CDR3 DNA is TGTGCCAGCAGTGAATTTGTCGGGGCGGGGAGCACTGAAGCTTTCTTT.

The CDR3 reads CASSQDYEGARPYF. The DNA for the CDR3 is TGTGCCAGCAGCCAAGATTATGAGGGGGCCCGTCCGTATTTT. This chain uses TRBV4-2 with TRBJ2-3; TRBD1 matches 7 bases. J lost 14 bases, V lost 0 bases, and 11 bases had no gene match. Germline CDR1 LGHNA, CDR2 YNFKEQ. The CDR3 contains 14 residues.

The rearrangement links TRBV19 to TRBJ1-1; D not resolved. Trimming took 6 bases from V and 7 from J, leaving 12 bases between them. This CDR3 contains 12 residues. In germline, CDR1 is LNHDA, CDR2 SQIVND (reference sequence). The CDR3 DNA sequence: TGTGCCAGTAGCGGACTGGACGGTGAAGCTTTCTTT. Translation gives CASSGLDGEAFF.

The chain combines TRBV18 with TRBJ1-1, with a possible D match to TRBD1 (6 bases). The length of the CDR3 is 13 residues. Germline CDR1 is KGHSH and CDR2 is LQKENI. The V end was cut by 7 bases, the J end by 1 base, with 10 bases between. The CDR3 DNA follows: TGTGCCAGCTACACACAGGGGAACACTGAAGCTTTCTTT. This codes for CASYTQGNTEAFF.

This chain uses TRBV7-2 with TRBJ2-5; 8 bases are a match to TRBD2. The length of the CDR3 is 15 residues. The V gene end was trimmed by 5 bases and the J gene end by 1 base; junction bases not matched to a gene: 6. From germline, CDR1 is SGHTA and CDR2 FQGNSA. CDR3 DNA: TGTGCCAGCAGCATGCGCGGGGGGAGCCAAGAGACCCAGTACTTC. It specifies CASSMRGGSQETQYF.

This chain uses TRBV7-9 with TRBJ1-2; TRBD1 might be the D (6 bases). Trimming left V 5 bases short and J 2 bases short, with 12 bases between. Germline CDR1 SEHNR, CDR2 FQNEAQ (reference sequence). The CDR3 is 14 residues long. CDR3 protein: CASSDGTGNYGYTF. As DNA, the CDR3 is TGTGCCAGCAGCGACGGCACAGGGAACTATGGCTACACCTTC.

This clone has only one observation. This CDR3 is CASSGQTSNEQFF. The DNA of the CDR3 is TGTGCCAGCAGCGGTCAGACTAGCAATGAGCAGTTCTTC. The chain is built from TRBV11-2 and TRBJ2-1, with a tentative D call TRBD2 (6 bases). The CDR3 runs 13 residues. Germline V gives CDR1 SGHAT, CDR2 FQNNGV. V lost 5 bases to trimming and J lost 6 bases, with 11 bases between them.

The chain combines TRBV7-2 with TRBJ2-3, with D possibly being TRBD2 (7 bases). Germline CDR1 reads SGHTA; CDR2 reads FQGNSA. The CDR3 has 16 amino acids. Trimming took off 2 bases at V and 5 bases at J, with 17 bases between the two ends. The CDR3 nucleotides are TGTGCCAGCAGCTTAATGAGGGGGGGGGCGGAAGATACGCAGTATTTT. Translated, it gives CASSLMRGGAEDTQYF.

V gene TRBV18 combines with J gene TRBJ1-1; the D is unclear. Per the germline V gene, CDR1 is KGHSH and CDR2 is LQKENI. The CDR3 totals 14 residues. The V gene lost 3 bases and the J gene lost 1 base, with 9 bases spanning the gap. The CDR3 DNA follows: TGTGCCAGCTCACCGACCCGGGAGAACACTGAAGCTTTCTTT. Its protein is CASSPTRENTEAFF.

The CDR3 DNA is TGTGCCAGCAGCGACAGGGGGCTTAACACTGAAGCTTTCTTT. Its protein product is CASSDRGLNTEAFF. This chain links TRBV2 with TRBJ1-1; 10 positions agree with TRBD1. Losses at the gene ends were 6 bases for V and 2 bases for J; bases not matched to a gene: 3. The CDR3 extends over 14 amino acids. The V gene's germline CDR1 is SNHLY and CDR2 FYNNEI.

The V gene is TRBV19, the J gene TRBJ2-2; D may be TRBD2 (7 bases). CDR1 LNHDA and CDR2 SQIVND come from the germline V gene (reference sequence). The CDR3 totals 16 residues. The V end lost 3 bases, the J end lost 3 bases, and 14 bases lay between the germline ends. CDR3 region: CASSIGGGLDTGELFF. CDR3 coding DNA: TGTGCCAGTAGTATCGGCGGGGGCTTGGACACCGGGGAGCTGTTTTTT.

The chain joins TRBV5-1 to TRBJ1-2; TRBD1 agrees at 7 bases. V lost 4 bases, J lost 3 bases, and 9 bases stayed unmatched. Germline loops: CDR1 SGHRS, CDR2 YFSETQ. This CDR3 comprises 15 residues. CDR3 amino acids: CASSPTGARDYGYTF. Here the CDR3 DNA reads TGCGCCAGCAGCCCTACAGGGGCAAGGGACTATGGCTACACCTTC.

V gene TRBV4-3 combines with J gene TRBJ2-7, with 8 nucleotides matching TRBD2. Germline V gene data show CDR1 as LGHNA and CDR2 as YSLEER. Germline trimming cut 3 bases from V and 1 base from J; bases unmatched to any gene: 11. The CDR3 has 17 amino acids. This CDR3 reads CASSQERERGLSYEQYF. Here the CDR3 DNA reads TGCGCCAGCAGCCAGGAGAGAGAGCGGGGGTTATCCTACGAGCAGTACTTC.

This clone was observed once. The chain links TRBV28 to TRBJ2-5, with 15 bases identical to TRBD2. The V gene's germline CDR1 is MDHEN and CDR2 SYDVKM. The V segment lost 6 bases and the J segment 12 bases; nucleotides outside the gene matches: 14. This CDR3 is built from 16 residues. CDR3 residues: CASSLPPGLAGGSKYF. Written as DNA, the CDR3 is TGTGCCAGCAGCCTCCCTCCGGGACTAGCGGGGGGTAGTAAGTACTTC.

The rearrangement uses TRBV5-1 and TRBJ2-1; D uncertain. V gave up 2 bases and J gave up 0 bases, with 9 bases separating them. The germline V gene encodes CDR1 SGHRS and CDR2 YFSETQ. This CDR3 has 15 residues. CDR3 region: CASSLSGSSYNEQFF. For the CDR3, the DNA is TGCGCCAGCAGCTTATCAGGAAGCTCCTACAATGAGCAGTTCTTC.

J is TRBJ2-7 and V is TRBV11-2; TRBD1 might be the D (5 bases). This CDR3 has 18 residues. Trimming left V 6 bases short and J 0 bases short, with 24 bases between. CDR1 and CDR2 (germline): SGHAT, FQNNGV. Here the CDR3 DNA reads TGTGCCAGCAGTGATCTGGTTGTGTGGGGCCCAAGCTCCTACGAGCAGTACTTC. Its protein product is CASSDLVVWGPSSYEQYF.

The chain uses TRBV13 and TRBJ2-7; 10 nucleotides line up with TRBD1. The CDR3 totals 18 residues. Trimming took 5 bases from V and 1 from J; bases not matched to a gene: 14. The germline V gene has CDR1 PRHDT and CDR2 FYEKMQ (reference sequence). In DNA form, the CDR3 reads TGTGCCAGCAGCCCCAGGACAGGGGGGGCTAAGTGGTCCTACGAGCAGTACTTC. It is translated as CASSPRTGGAKWSYEQYF. The full variable domain, with the rest looked up from reference TRBV13 and TRBJ2-7, is AAGVIQSPRHLIKEKRETATLKCYPIPRHDTVYWYQQGPGQDPQFLISFYEKMQSDKGSIPDRFSAQQFSDYHSELNMSSLELGDSALYFCASSPRTGGAKWSYEQYFGPGTRLTVT.

The genes are TRBV19 and TRBJ2-3; 8 nucleotides agree with TRBD2. The CDR3 extends over 16 amino acids. Trimming at V came to 6 bases and at J to 0 bases, leaving 8 bases not matched to a gene. Germline CDR1 and CDR2: LNHDA and SQIVND (reference sequence). The DNA of the CDR3 is TGTGCCAGTAGCAGAGGACTAGCAGTGAGCACAGATACGCAGTATTTT. Encoded protein: CASSRGLAVSTDTQYF. Full variable domain (rest looked up from reference TRBV19 and TRBJ2-3): DGGITQSPKYLFRKEGQNVTLSCEQNLNHDAMYWYRQDPGQGLRLIYYSQIVNDFQKGDIAEGYSVSREKKESFPLTVTSAQKNPTAFYLCASSRGLAVSTDTQYFGPGTRLTVL.

This clone was counted a few times. The chain carries TRBV6-5 and TRBJ1-5; the match to TRBD1 covers 8 bases. The germline V gene has CDR1 MNHEY and CDR2 SVGAGI. The CDR3 is 14 residues long. With 6 bases clipped from V and 6 bases from J, the junction kept 7 bases outside the gene matches. The CDR3 bases are TGTGCCAGCAGACGCTACAGGGGGTCTCAGCCCCAGCATTTT. This gives the protein CASRRYRGSQPQHF.

The rearrangement joins TRBV6-5 to TRBJ1-2; 7 bases fit TRBD1. V lost 1 base and J lost 2; bases outside the gene matches: 7. The CDR3 consists of 16 residues. CDR1 is MNHEY, CDR2 SVGAGI, per germline. The DNA of the CDR3 is TGTGCCAGCAGTTACTTGGGACAGCCTTCGAACTATGGCTACACCTTC. Protein product: CASSYLGQPSNYGYTF.